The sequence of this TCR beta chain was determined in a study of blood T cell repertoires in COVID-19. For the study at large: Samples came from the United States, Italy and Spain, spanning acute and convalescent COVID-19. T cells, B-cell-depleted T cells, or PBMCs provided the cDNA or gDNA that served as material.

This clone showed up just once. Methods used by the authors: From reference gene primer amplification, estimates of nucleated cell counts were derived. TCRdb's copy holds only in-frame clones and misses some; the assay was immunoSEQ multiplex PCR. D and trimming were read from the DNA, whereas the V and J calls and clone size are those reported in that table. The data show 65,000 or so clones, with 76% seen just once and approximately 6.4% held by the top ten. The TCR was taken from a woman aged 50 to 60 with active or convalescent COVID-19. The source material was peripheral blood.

The CDR3 DNA reads as TGTGCCAGCAGTCTAACAGGGACCACTGAAGCTTTCTTT. Translated, it gives CASSLTGTTEAFF. The chain couples TRBV12-3 or TRBV12-4 to TRBJ1-1; D may be TRBD1 (6 bases). V was pared by 5 bases and J by 4 bases, with 11 bases between. The CDR3 spans 13 residues.